This T cell receptor beta chain was profiled in a study of CD8 T cells in ankylosing spondylitis. As the method for making TCR beta libraries, quantitative 5'-RACE with molecular barcodes was used. TCRdb reanalysed the 5' RACE reads using MiXCR and keeps one entry per CDR3 protein. The sample contains 39,000 or so distinct CDR3 sequences, approximately 10% of which appear only once. V lost 7 bases and J lost 9, with 19 bases in between. The CDR3 sequence is 13 residues long. Germline loops: CDR1 MNHEY, CDR2 SMNVEV (reference sequence). Source material: blood, either unsorted or a sorted T cell fraction (not recorded which). This receptor was taken from a male donor with ankylosing spondylitis or in good health (not recorded which). The V and J genes are TRBV27 and TRBJ2-7, with D tentatively TRBD1 or TRBD2 (6 bases each). The CDR3 region has the DNA TGTGCCAGCACTATGAGGTCCGGGGGCCGGCAGTACTTC. It codes for CASTMRSGGRQYF.